This T cell receptor (beta chain) was sequenced for a study of T cell repertoires in cytomegalovirus infection. In the study overall: Public TCR beta signatures marked donors with CMV infection and the matching HLA.

Many counts were recorded for this clonotype. The antigen is unknown. MiXCR was run by TCRdb on the reads, yielding one entry per CDR3 protein. The data contain 400,000 to 550,000 distinct CDR3 sequences, over 9% of them singletons. Study outcomes and limitations: Across the ex vivo response, the dominant clonotypes were HLA-C-restricted CMV-specific TCR beta clonotypes. People with CMV and the relevant HLA were identified by cumulative public TCR beta family frequency.

This clonotype originated in a human donor in good health (CMV status not recorded). Some clones in this sample may be carry-over from other donors' samples. The specimen was PBMCs.

This chain's CDR3 is CASSARTGDNEQFF. CDR3 in DNA: TGTGCCAGCAGTGCGAGGACAGGGGACAATGAGCAGTTCTTC. The rearrangement joins TRBV12-3 or TRBV12-4 to TRBJ2-1; 9 positions agree with TRBD1. Trimming at V came to 5 bases and at J to 5 bases, leaving 4 bases not matched to a gene. The CDR3 length is 14 residues.